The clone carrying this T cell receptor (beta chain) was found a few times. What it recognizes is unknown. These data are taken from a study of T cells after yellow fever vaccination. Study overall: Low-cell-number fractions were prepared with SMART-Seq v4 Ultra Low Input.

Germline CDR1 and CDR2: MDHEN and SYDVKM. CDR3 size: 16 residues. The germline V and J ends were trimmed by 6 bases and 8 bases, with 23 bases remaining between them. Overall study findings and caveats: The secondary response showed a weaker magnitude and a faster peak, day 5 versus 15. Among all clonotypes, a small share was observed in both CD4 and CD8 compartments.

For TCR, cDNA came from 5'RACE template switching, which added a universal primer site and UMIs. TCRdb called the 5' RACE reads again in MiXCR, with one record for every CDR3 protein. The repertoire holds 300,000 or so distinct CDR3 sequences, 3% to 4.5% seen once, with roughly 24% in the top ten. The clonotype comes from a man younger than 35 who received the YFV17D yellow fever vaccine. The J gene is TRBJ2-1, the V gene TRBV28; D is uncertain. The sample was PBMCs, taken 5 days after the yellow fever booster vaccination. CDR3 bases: TGTGCCAGCAGCCTCCGGGCAGCACCTGGGTCGGATGAGCAGTTCTTC. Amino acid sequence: CASSLRAAPGSDEQFF.